Listed here are 23 T cell receptor beta chains from one sample, sequenced in a study of T cells after yellow fever vaccination. TCRdb recomputed calls from the 5' RACE reads with MiXCR, one row per CDR3 protein. The table includes 300,000 or so distinct CDR3 sequences, 13% detected once. Here the sequenced sample was CD4+ T cells sorted from PBMCs, taken 45 days after the yellow fever booster vaccination. All receptors come from a man between 25 and 39 years old who received the YFV17D yellow fever vaccine.

This clonotype was observed a handful of times. The chain links TRBV9 to TRBJ2-7; the D gene is possibly TRBD2 (6 bases). V lost 2 bases to trimming and J lost 5 bases, with 17 bases between them. Germline CDR1 is SGDLS and CDR2 is YYNGEE. This CDR3 spans 15 amino acids. CDR3 protein: CASSVRGTKEDEQYF. The CDR3 bases are TGTGCCAGCAGCGTCCGCGGGACGAAAGAAGACGAGCAGTACTTC.

This clonotype was observed at least ten times. This rearrangement joins TRBV7-9 to TRBJ2-5; possibly TRBD1 for D (5 bases). The ends were cut back, 2 bases at V and 4 bases at J, with 8 bases in the middle. The germline V gene has CDR1 SEHNR and CDR2 FQNEAQ (reference sequence). The CDR3 has 13 amino acids. The CDR3 coding sequence is TGTGCCAGCAGCTTAAGGGGCGGAGAGACCCAGTACTTC. Encoded protein: CASSLRGGETQYF.

The V and J genes are TRBV5-5 and TRBJ2-2, with D hard to call. Trimming left V 1 base short and J 3 bases short, with 7 bases between. This CDR3 is 14 amino acids long. From germline, CDR1 is SGHKS and CDR2 YYEKEE (reference sequence). CDR3: CASSLNGYTGELFF. In DNA, the CDR3 is TGTGCCAGCAGCTTGAACGGTTACACCGGGGAGCTGTTTTTT. Complete variable domain (other parts from reference TRBV5-5 and TRBJ2-2): DAGVTQSPTHLIKTRGQQVTLRCSPISGHKSVSWYQQVLGQGPQFIFQYYEKEERGRGNFPDRFSARQFPNYSSELNVNALLLGDSALYLCASSLNGYTGELFFGEGSRLTVL.

The CDR3 nucleotides are TGTGCCAGCAGTGACACCTCGCGGGGTTCCTACGAGCAGTACTTC. Protein sequence: CASSDTSRGSYEQYF. The chain employs TRBV6-1 and TRBJ2-7, with D possibly TRBD2 on 6 matching bases. V was clipped by 3 bases and J by 1 base, with 13 bases between them. The CDR3 consists of 15 residues. In germline, CDR1 is MNHNS, CDR2 SASEGT.

This clonotype was seen only a few times. The rearrangement links TRBV20-1 to TRBJ2-3; D is unresolved. The germline V gene encodes CDR1 DFQATT and CDR2 SNEGSKA (reference sequence). This CDR3 contains 15 residues. Trimming pared 0 bases from V and 0 bases from J, leaving 10 bases between. CDR3 in amino acids: CSARDPRTSTDTQYF. In DNA, the CDR3 is TGCAGTGCTAGAGATCCGCGCACTAGCACAGATACGCAGTATTTT.

This clonotype was found many times. This chain uses TRBV12-3 or TRBV12-4 with TRBJ2-7, with D tentatively TRBD2 (5 bases). Trimming stripped 6 bases from V and 6 bases from J, with 12 bases between. The CDR3 is made up of 12 amino acids. CDR3 in DNA: TGTGCCAGCAGCCATACTAGAGGCGAGCAGTACTTC. Protein product: CASSHTRGEQYF.

This clonotype was seen a handful of times. The chain joins TRBV20-1 to TRBJ2-1; 8 bases fit TRBD2. This CDR3 comprises 14 residues. The V and J ends lost 6 bases and 0 bases, in that order; junction bases with no gene match: 4. Germline V lookup: CDR1 DFQATT, CDR2 SNEGSKA (reference sequence). CDR3 nucleotides: TGCAGTGCCCAAAGCGGGAGCTCCTACAATGAGCAGTTCTTC. It specifies CSAQSGSSYNEQFF.

The chain is built from TRBV15 and TRBJ2-7, with D hard to call. CDR1 and CDR2 from the germline V gene are LNHNV and YYDKDF (reference sequence). The CDR3 runs 12 residues. The germline V and J ends were trimmed by 0 bases and 6 bases, with 6 bases remaining between them. CDR3 amino acids: CATSRDFGEQYF. CDR3 sequence (DNA): TGTGCCACCAGCAGAGATTTCGGCGAGCAGTACTTC.

This clonotype was counted only a few times. V is TRBV6-1 and J is TRBJ2-7; D unresolved. V lost 8 bases to trimming and J lost 0 bases, with 11 bases between them. Germline V gene data show CDR1 as MNHNS and CDR2 as SASEGT. There are 13 residues in the CDR3. The CDR3 sequence is CASDERLSYEQYF. The CDR3 coding sequence is TGTGCCAGCGATGAACGACTCTCCTACGAGCAGTACTTC.

This clonotype was seen repeatedly, ten times or more. The J gene is TRBJ2-1, the V gene TRBV20-1, with 15 nucleotides matching TRBD2. Germline V gene data show CDR1 as DFQATT and CDR2 as SNEGSKA (reference sequence). With 5 bases clipped from V and 6 bases from J, the junction kept 11 bases outside the gene matches. This CDR3 is 17 amino acids long. CDR3 nucleotide sequence: TGCAGTGCTGGGGGACTAGCGGGAGGATGGTTGGGCAATGAGCAGTTCTTC. It yields the protein CSAGGLAGGWLGNEQFF.

This clonotype was recorded a few times. The chain links TRBV9 to TRBJ1-2; 12 bases agree with TRBD1. The trim removed 6 bases at V and 7 bases at J, leaving 7 bases unmatched. This CDR3 region has 14 residues. CDR1 and CDR2 from the germline V gene are SGDLS and YYNGEE. This CDR3 reads CASTQGQGARGYTF. The CDR3 coding sequence is TGTGCCAGCACCCAGGGACAGGGGGCTCGTGGCTACACCTTC.

The chain recombines TRBV7-2 with TRBJ2-3; D call uncertain. Germline CDR1 is SGHTA and CDR2 is FQGNSA. The length of the CDR3 is 16 residues. V was cut by 6 bases and J by 9 bases, with 25 bases left in between. As DNA, the CDR3 is TGTGCCAGCAGTCCCATCGGGTCCTCCTTACCGGACACGCAGTATTTT. Amino acids: CASSPIGSSLPDTQYF.

The sample holds a few counts of this clonotype. The chain couples TRBV7-2 to TRBJ2-7; the match to TRBD2 covers 8 bases. J was trimmed by 7 bases and V by 4 bases; bases with no gene match: 12. CDR1 is SGHTA and CDR2 is FQGNSA in the germline V gene. The CDR3 has 15 residues. The CDR3 DNA sequence: TGTGCCAGCAGCTCTCAAGCGGGAGCAGTCTATGAGCAGTACTTC. Amino acids: CASSSQAGAVYEQYF.

This clonotype was seen many times. This sequence joins TRBV6-5 and TRBJ1-3; D ambiguous. V was cut by 6 bases and J by 0 bases, with 12 bases left in between. The CDR3 sequence is 15 residues long. Germline V gene sequence: CDR1 MNHEY, CDR2 SVGAGI. The CDR3 loop is CASRSGRISGNTIYF. Written as DNA, the CDR3 is TGTGCCAGCAGGTCCGGACGGATCTCTGGAAACACCATATATTTT.

This clonotype showed up just a few times. J is TRBJ2-1 and V is TRBV18, with unresolved D. The CDR3 extends over 12 amino acids. Germline values: CDR1 KGHSH, CDR2 LQKENI. Between the trimmed V and J ends, which lost 3 bases and 8 bases, there was a span of 8 bases. The CDR3 bases are TGTGCCAGCTCACCTGACCGGGATGAGCAGTTCTTC. Protein sequence: CASSPDRDEQFF.

At least ten counts were recorded for this clonotype. The rearrangement joins TRBV10-2 to TRBJ2-5; D is unclear. Per the germline V gene, CDR1 is WSHSY and CDR2 is SAAADI. Deletions cut 0 bases from V and 5 bases from J, with 4 bases between. This CDR3 spans 12 amino acids. CDR3 nucleotide sequence: TGCGCCAGCAGTGAGTCCGGGGAGACCCAGTACTTC. Amino acids: CASSESGETQYF.

The table lists this clonotype with a few counts. The J gene is TRBJ1-2, the V gene TRBV20-1; 7 bases match TRBD1. Trimming removed 3 bases from V and 0 bases from J; junction bases left unmatched: 4. The CDR3 loop spans 14 amino acids. The germline CDR1 and CDR2 sequences are DFQATT and SNEGSKA (reference sequence). The CDR3: CSASTGASNYGYTF. The CDR3 nucleotides read TGCAGTGCTAGTACAGGGGCCTCTAACTATGGCTACACCTTC.

For this clonotype: At one end, the junction sequence differs from germline, possibly due to a read error. This rearrangement joins TRBV7-7 to TRBJ2-1, with TRBD2 matching 9 bases. The CDR3 is made up of 16 amino acids. The germline V gene has CDR1 SSHAT and CDR2 FNYEAQ (reference sequence). In nucleotides, the CDR3 is TGTGCTAGCAGCGAGAGCGGGAGGCCCTCCTACAATGAGCAGTTCTTC. Protein: CASSESGRPSYNEQFF.

The chain is built from TRBV11-2 and TRBJ2-3; TRBD2 matches 14 bases. CDR3 length equals 14 residues. The V segment lost 6 bases and the J segment 11 bases; nucleotides outside the gene matches: 7. Germline loops: CDR1 SGHAT, CDR2 FQNNGV. Here the CDR3 reads CASRGTSGSRGQYF. The CDR3 DNA sequence: TGTGCCAGCAGGGGGACTAGCGGGAGTCGCGGGCAGTATTTT.

This clonotype was counted a few times. V usage is TRBV21-1 and J usage is TRBJ2-5. TRBV21-1 is a pseudogene locus. This CDR3 has 14 residues. DNA of the CDR3: TGTGCCAGCAGCAAGGGTGGGGTTCGAGAGACCCAGTACTTC. Its protein product is CASSKGGVRETQYF.

On this clonotype: An end of the junction differs from the germline gene, which may be a read error. The J gene is TRBJ2-3, the V gene TRBV7-8, with D perhaps matching TRBD2 (7 bases). Germline-derived CDR1 and CDR2 are SGHVS and FQNEAQ. This CDR3 contains 15 residues. In DNA form, the CDR3 reads TGTGCCAGCAGCTTGTCGGGGGCTAGCGGCGATACGAAGTATTTT. It yields the protein CASSLSGASGDTKYF.

This clonotype was counted only a few times. The chain recombines TRBV5-1 with TRBJ2-3; unclear D gene. V was trimmed by 0 bases and J by 2 bases, leaving 7 bases between them. The CDR3 length is 14 residues. Germline V gene lookup returns CDR1 SGHRS and CDR2 YFSETQ. CDR3 nucleotides: TGCGCCAGCAGCTTGGGGACCCACACAGATACGCAGTATTTT. This translates into CASSLGTHTDTQYF.

This clonotype was seen a handful of times. This rearrangement joins TRBV6-1 to TRBJ1-2, with unresolved D. Germline V lookup: CDR1 MNHNS, CDR2 SASEGT. Trimming cost V 6 bases and J 2 bases, with 13 bases left between them. The CDR3 extends over 14 amino acids. CDR3 bases: TGTGCCAGCAGGTCCGATCGATTAAACTATGGCTACACCTTC. Translation gives CASRSDRLNYGYTF.